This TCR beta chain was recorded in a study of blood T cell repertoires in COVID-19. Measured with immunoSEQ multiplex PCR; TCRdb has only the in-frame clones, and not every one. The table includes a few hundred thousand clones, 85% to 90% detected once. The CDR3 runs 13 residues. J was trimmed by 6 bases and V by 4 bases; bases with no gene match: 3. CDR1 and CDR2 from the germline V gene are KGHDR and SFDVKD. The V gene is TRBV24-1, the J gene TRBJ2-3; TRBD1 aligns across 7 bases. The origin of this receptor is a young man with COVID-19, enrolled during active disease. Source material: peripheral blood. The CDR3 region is CATSDGTDDTQYF. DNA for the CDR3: TGTGCCACCAGTGACGGGACAGACGATACGCAGTATTTT.